This T cell receptor (delta chain) was captured by sequencing in a study of gammadelta T cells in human blood. The germline CDR1 and CDR2 sequences are TSWWSYY and QGS. Trimming cost V 4 bases and J 3 bases, with 18 bases left between them. The CDR3 sequence is 16 residues long. By sample fraction, this clone is medium-sized. Its antigen is unknown. Findings and limits, study-wide: Polyclonal expansion of innate γδ T cells after birth appeared microbially driven.

TCRdb re-called the RT-PCR reads with CATT. The sample consists of about 1,600 delta-chain clones, 8.5% to 10% of them appearing once. This rearrangement joins TRDV1 to TRDJ1; D may be TRDD3 (8 bases). Sequenced: non-Vgamma9Vdelta2 gamma-delta T cells from infant blood. This TCR was sampled from a human donor. The CDR3 region has the DNA TGTGCTCTTGGGGGACCTTCCTGGGGGAATGCCGATAAACTCATCTTT. This encodes CALGGPSWGNADKLIF.